The 5 T cell receptor beta chains reported below all come from one sample, sequenced in a study of T cells in Graves' hyperthyroidism and ophthalmopathy. Using RNA transcripts as the source, TCR beta CDR3 regions were amplified. With the HTBI primer set, the TCR CDR3 went through a first round of RT-PCR. Via MiXCR, TCRdb re-called the multiplex PCR reads, giving one row per CDR3 protein. Of roughly 630,000 distinct CDR3 sequences in the sample, less than 20% are singletons; the top ten hold less than 9.5%. The sequencing sample was made of blood. Receptors originate from a woman aged 30 to 39 with Graves' hyperthyroidism.

This clonotype was seen a handful of times. This chain connects TRBV4-2 to TRBJ1-5; no clear D. Between the trimmed V and J ends, which lost 0 bases and 0 bases, there was a span of 6 bases. The CDR3 covers 15 residues. Germline CDR1 reads LGHNA; CDR2 reads YNFKEQ. The CDR3 sequence is CASSQDRGSNQPQHF. DNA for the CDR3: TGTGCCAGCAGCCAAGATCGGGGTAGCAATCAGCCCCAGCATTTT.

Concerning this clonotype itself: A much larger clone differs by one base, so this may be a read error. The rearrangement uses TRBV20-1 and TRBJ2-1, with TRBD2 identical over 7 bases. The end of the DNA aligns better with TRBJ2-7, so the J call may be wrong. The germline V gene encodes CDR1 DFQATT and CDR2 SNEGSKA (reference sequence). The CDR3 sequence is 13 residues long. The CDR3: CSATGLGYNEQYF. The DNA for the CDR3 is TGCAGTGCAACCGGACTAGGCTACAATGAGCAGTACTTC.

This clonotype was detected many times. The gene calls are TRBV20-1 and TRBJ2-1, with 8 bases identical to TRBD2. The CDR3 extends over 16 amino acids. The V gene's germline CDR1 is DFQATT and CDR2 SNEGSKA (reference sequence). Trimming at V came to 5 bases and at J to 7 bases, leaving 16 bases not matched to a gene. The chain's CDR3 is CSASAGRREVGNEQFF. The CDR3, as DNA: TGCAGTGCTTCGGCCGGGCGGCGGGAGGTGGGTAATGAGCAGTTCTTC.

The table lists this clonotype with many counts. The rearrangement links TRBV28 to TRBJ2-5; TRBD1 is a possible D gene (5 bases). Germline loops: CDR1 MDHEN, CDR2 SYDVKM. This CDR3 contains 14 residues. Trimming shortened V by 4 bases and J by 4 bases, and 13 bases separated the two germline ends. The CDR3 DNA reads TGTGCCAGCAGTTCAGGACAACCGCGAGAGACCCAGTACTTC. This codes for CASSSGQPRETQYF.

This clonotype was recorded only once. The chain employs TRBV11-3 and TRBJ2-5, with a possible D match to TRBD1 (6 bases). Germline CDR1 and CDR2: SGHNT and YENEEA. With 5 bases removed from V and 5 bases from J, the gap between germline ends came to 12 bases. This CDR3 spans 13 amino acids. In nucleotides, the CDR3 is TGTGCCAGCAGCGGGGGTCAGGGGGAGACCCAGTACTTC. It yields the protein CASSGGQGETQYF.